The T cell receptor (beta chain) under discussion was sequenced for a study of early T cells in non-severe SARS-CoV-2 infection. Study results and caveats: Private and CD4 specificities were missed by VDJdb matching, which favored anti-spike CD8 responses.

This clonotype has only a few counts. The antigen is unknown. The junction had 9 bases not matched to a gene; V was cut back by 6 bases and J by 4 bases. Germline V gives CDR1 SQVTM, CDR2 ANQGSEA. The CDR3 covers 14 residues. Unique molecular identifiers were attached to individual cDNA molecules. TCRdb called the 5' RACE reads again in MiXCR, with one record for every CDR3 protein. The sample yields around 83,000 distinct CDR3 sequences, 10% seen once. The receptor's source is an adult who was a healthcare worker with PCR-confirmed SARS-CoV-2 infection or an uninfected control (not recorded which). Sequencing used whole blood, obtained at baseline. The chain couples TRBV29-1 to TRBJ2-1, with 7 bases identical to TRBD1. Here the CDR3 DNA reads TGCAGCGTCCTAAGACAGGGCCTATACAATGAGCAGTTCTTC. Protein product: CSVLRQGLYNEQFF.